A single sample gave rise to the 3 T cell receptor beta chains below, sequenced in a study of blood T cells in healthy people across ages. A second PCR of roughly 7 to 11 cycles used a sample-barcoded 5' primer and a J-beta primer mix. TCRdb used MiXCR to reprocess the 5' RACE reads, holding one entry per CDR3 protein. The profile shows 1,500,000 or so distinct CDR3 sequences, roughly 59% of them singletons. Sequenced material: blood. The source is a man between 18 and 29 years old in good health.

The sample holds one count of this clonotype. The chain joins TRBV21-1 to TRBJ2-7; whether TRBD1, the table's D call, matches the DNA was not checked. TRBV21-1 is tagged as a pseudogene. CDR3 length: 16 amino acids. In DNA form, the CDR3 reads TGTGCCAGCAGCAAAGGGACAGGGGAATTTAATCACGAGCAGTACTTC. The encoded protein is CASSKGTGEFNHEQYF.

Turning to this clonotype: A read error may explain this, as a much larger clone is one base away. The gene calls are TRBV4-2 and TRBJ2-3; 7 bases agree with TRBD1. The germline CDR1 and CDR2 sequences are LGHNA and YNFKEQ. The CDR3 loop spans 15 amino acids. This CDR3 is CASSLTRVGTDTRYF. Here the CDR3 DNA reads TGTGCCAGCAGCCTCACGAGGGTCGGGACAGATACGCGGTATTTT.

The chain recombines TRBV28 with TRBJ2-5; 7 positions agree with TRBD2. CDR3 length equals 14 residues. CDR1 is MDHEN and CDR2 is SYDVKM in the germline V gene. The trim removed 7 bases at V and 0 bases at J, leaving 5 bases unmatched. CDR3 sequence reads: CASNIRGDQETQYF. The DNA of the CDR3 is TGTGCCAGCAATATCCGGGGGGACCAAGAGACCCAGTACTTC.